Listed below are T cell receptor beta chains from one sample, sequenced in a study of T cells in Graves' hyperthyroidism and ophthalmopathy. One entry per CDR3 protein, called by TCRdb with MiXCR from the multiplex PCR reads. This sample has hundreds of thousands of distinct CDR3 sequences, with around 16% found just once. Material for sequencing was blood. The receptors derive from a woman younger than 45 with Graves' hyperthyroidism. The CDR3 runs from the conserved cysteine through the conserved F or W. The D gene is left open where the match is weak. Size values are once, few and many counts, or a class for expanded clones, and some rows have none.

v_call	d_call	clone_size	j_call	cdr3_nt	cdr3_aa
TRBV29-1	NA	NA	TRBJ2-5	TGCAGCGTGCGGTACCAAGAGACCCAGTACTTC	CSVRYQETQYF
TRBV6-1	NA	few	TRBJ2-7	TGTGCCAGCAGTATCAACAGAGCCTACGAGCAGTACTTC	CASSINRAYEQYF
TRBV30	TRBD1	many	TRBJ1-1	TGTGCCTGGAGTACTTACTTGGGACAGGGCATAACTGAAGCTTTCTTT	CAWSTYLGQGITEAFF
TRBV6-1	TRBD2	many	TRBJ2-3	TGTGCCAGCAGTGAACTAGCGGGAGTTGCAGATACGCAGTATTTT	CASSELAGVADTQYF
TRBV6-5	NA	many	TRBJ2-1	TGTGCCAGCAGTTACTCGATGGTGGGTTATGAGCAGTTCTTC	CASSYSMVGYEQFF
TRBV7-8	NA	NA	TRBJ2-6	TGTGCCAGCAGCCCCCGGGACAAAGTCTCTGGGGCCAACGTCCTGACTTTC	CASSPRDKVSGANVLTF
TRBV12-3/TRBV12-4	TRBD1	few	TRBJ1-4	TGTGCCAGCAACCTATCAGGGGGCGGAGGTGAAAAACTGTTTTTT	CASNLSGGGGEKLFF
TRBV20-1	NA	NA	TRBJ2-1	TGCAGTGCTACCCTAGGTGGCGGAACTTACAATGAGCAGTTCTTC	CSATLGGGTYNEQFF
TRBV11-3	NA	many	TRBJ2-2	TGTGCCAGCAGCTTTCTAGCGTACCAGAACACCGGGGAGCTGTTTTTT	CASSFLAYQNTGELFF
TRBV28	NA	many	TRBJ1-2	TGTGCCAGCAGTCCGGGCGACTACAGCGGGTCCTATGGCTACACCTTC	CASSPGDYSGSYGYTF
TRBV4-3	TRBD2	few	TRBJ2-7	TGCGCCAGCAGCCAAGATCATTGGCGGGAGATTTCCTACGAGCAGTACTTC	CASSQDHWREISYEQYF
TRBV6-2/TRBV6-3	TRBD1	many	TRBJ1-2	TGTGCCAGCAGCTCACAGGGGGCGGGTGGCTACACCTTC	CASSSQGAGGYTF
TRBV7-2	TRBD1	many	TRBJ2-7	TGTGCCAGCAGCGTACGGACCGGGACAGGGGGCGGCGAGCAGTACTTC	CASSVRTGTGGGEQYF
TRBV5-1	TRBD1	many	TRBJ2-5	TGCGCCAGCAGCCGAACGACAGGGTACCAAGAGACCCAGTACTTC	CASSRTTGYQETQYF
TRBV20-1	TRBD2	many	TRBJ2-3	TGCAGTGCTAGCCCGGGACTAGCGACAGATACGCAGTATTTT	CSASPGLATDTQYF
TRBV3-1	TRBD1	few	TRBJ2-1	TGTGCCAGCAGAGCGGGGACAGGGGACAATGAGCAGTTCTTC	CASRAGTGDNEQFF
TRBV30	NA	NA	TRBJ2-5	TGCGCCTGGGGTGTCCAGGGGACCCAGTACTTC	CAWGVQGTQYF
TRBV12-3/TRBV12-4	NA	many	TRBJ2-1	TGTGCCAGCAGTTTTGATGCGACTACTCGGGGTGAGCAGTTCTTC	CASSFDATTRGEQFF
TRBV28	NA	many	TRBJ1-1	TGTGCCAGCAGTTCGGGCAGCGGGGGGGGGGGACGGAACACTGAAGCTTTCTTT	CASSSGSGGGGRNTEAFF
TRBV9	NA	NA	TRBJ2-6	TGTGCCAGCAGCGACCCGGGAGTGGCCGGGGCCAACGTCCTGACTTTC	CASSDPGVAGANVLTF
TRBV24-1	NA	few	TRBJ2-5	TGTGCCACCAGTGATTTGAAGTTTGGCGGGACTGAGACCCAGTACTTC	CATSDLKFGGTETQYF
TRBV7-8	TRBD1	NA	TRBJ1-6	TGTGCCAGCAGCCTAAATCCGGGACAGGGTAATTCACCCCTCCACTTT	CASSLNPGQGNSPLHF